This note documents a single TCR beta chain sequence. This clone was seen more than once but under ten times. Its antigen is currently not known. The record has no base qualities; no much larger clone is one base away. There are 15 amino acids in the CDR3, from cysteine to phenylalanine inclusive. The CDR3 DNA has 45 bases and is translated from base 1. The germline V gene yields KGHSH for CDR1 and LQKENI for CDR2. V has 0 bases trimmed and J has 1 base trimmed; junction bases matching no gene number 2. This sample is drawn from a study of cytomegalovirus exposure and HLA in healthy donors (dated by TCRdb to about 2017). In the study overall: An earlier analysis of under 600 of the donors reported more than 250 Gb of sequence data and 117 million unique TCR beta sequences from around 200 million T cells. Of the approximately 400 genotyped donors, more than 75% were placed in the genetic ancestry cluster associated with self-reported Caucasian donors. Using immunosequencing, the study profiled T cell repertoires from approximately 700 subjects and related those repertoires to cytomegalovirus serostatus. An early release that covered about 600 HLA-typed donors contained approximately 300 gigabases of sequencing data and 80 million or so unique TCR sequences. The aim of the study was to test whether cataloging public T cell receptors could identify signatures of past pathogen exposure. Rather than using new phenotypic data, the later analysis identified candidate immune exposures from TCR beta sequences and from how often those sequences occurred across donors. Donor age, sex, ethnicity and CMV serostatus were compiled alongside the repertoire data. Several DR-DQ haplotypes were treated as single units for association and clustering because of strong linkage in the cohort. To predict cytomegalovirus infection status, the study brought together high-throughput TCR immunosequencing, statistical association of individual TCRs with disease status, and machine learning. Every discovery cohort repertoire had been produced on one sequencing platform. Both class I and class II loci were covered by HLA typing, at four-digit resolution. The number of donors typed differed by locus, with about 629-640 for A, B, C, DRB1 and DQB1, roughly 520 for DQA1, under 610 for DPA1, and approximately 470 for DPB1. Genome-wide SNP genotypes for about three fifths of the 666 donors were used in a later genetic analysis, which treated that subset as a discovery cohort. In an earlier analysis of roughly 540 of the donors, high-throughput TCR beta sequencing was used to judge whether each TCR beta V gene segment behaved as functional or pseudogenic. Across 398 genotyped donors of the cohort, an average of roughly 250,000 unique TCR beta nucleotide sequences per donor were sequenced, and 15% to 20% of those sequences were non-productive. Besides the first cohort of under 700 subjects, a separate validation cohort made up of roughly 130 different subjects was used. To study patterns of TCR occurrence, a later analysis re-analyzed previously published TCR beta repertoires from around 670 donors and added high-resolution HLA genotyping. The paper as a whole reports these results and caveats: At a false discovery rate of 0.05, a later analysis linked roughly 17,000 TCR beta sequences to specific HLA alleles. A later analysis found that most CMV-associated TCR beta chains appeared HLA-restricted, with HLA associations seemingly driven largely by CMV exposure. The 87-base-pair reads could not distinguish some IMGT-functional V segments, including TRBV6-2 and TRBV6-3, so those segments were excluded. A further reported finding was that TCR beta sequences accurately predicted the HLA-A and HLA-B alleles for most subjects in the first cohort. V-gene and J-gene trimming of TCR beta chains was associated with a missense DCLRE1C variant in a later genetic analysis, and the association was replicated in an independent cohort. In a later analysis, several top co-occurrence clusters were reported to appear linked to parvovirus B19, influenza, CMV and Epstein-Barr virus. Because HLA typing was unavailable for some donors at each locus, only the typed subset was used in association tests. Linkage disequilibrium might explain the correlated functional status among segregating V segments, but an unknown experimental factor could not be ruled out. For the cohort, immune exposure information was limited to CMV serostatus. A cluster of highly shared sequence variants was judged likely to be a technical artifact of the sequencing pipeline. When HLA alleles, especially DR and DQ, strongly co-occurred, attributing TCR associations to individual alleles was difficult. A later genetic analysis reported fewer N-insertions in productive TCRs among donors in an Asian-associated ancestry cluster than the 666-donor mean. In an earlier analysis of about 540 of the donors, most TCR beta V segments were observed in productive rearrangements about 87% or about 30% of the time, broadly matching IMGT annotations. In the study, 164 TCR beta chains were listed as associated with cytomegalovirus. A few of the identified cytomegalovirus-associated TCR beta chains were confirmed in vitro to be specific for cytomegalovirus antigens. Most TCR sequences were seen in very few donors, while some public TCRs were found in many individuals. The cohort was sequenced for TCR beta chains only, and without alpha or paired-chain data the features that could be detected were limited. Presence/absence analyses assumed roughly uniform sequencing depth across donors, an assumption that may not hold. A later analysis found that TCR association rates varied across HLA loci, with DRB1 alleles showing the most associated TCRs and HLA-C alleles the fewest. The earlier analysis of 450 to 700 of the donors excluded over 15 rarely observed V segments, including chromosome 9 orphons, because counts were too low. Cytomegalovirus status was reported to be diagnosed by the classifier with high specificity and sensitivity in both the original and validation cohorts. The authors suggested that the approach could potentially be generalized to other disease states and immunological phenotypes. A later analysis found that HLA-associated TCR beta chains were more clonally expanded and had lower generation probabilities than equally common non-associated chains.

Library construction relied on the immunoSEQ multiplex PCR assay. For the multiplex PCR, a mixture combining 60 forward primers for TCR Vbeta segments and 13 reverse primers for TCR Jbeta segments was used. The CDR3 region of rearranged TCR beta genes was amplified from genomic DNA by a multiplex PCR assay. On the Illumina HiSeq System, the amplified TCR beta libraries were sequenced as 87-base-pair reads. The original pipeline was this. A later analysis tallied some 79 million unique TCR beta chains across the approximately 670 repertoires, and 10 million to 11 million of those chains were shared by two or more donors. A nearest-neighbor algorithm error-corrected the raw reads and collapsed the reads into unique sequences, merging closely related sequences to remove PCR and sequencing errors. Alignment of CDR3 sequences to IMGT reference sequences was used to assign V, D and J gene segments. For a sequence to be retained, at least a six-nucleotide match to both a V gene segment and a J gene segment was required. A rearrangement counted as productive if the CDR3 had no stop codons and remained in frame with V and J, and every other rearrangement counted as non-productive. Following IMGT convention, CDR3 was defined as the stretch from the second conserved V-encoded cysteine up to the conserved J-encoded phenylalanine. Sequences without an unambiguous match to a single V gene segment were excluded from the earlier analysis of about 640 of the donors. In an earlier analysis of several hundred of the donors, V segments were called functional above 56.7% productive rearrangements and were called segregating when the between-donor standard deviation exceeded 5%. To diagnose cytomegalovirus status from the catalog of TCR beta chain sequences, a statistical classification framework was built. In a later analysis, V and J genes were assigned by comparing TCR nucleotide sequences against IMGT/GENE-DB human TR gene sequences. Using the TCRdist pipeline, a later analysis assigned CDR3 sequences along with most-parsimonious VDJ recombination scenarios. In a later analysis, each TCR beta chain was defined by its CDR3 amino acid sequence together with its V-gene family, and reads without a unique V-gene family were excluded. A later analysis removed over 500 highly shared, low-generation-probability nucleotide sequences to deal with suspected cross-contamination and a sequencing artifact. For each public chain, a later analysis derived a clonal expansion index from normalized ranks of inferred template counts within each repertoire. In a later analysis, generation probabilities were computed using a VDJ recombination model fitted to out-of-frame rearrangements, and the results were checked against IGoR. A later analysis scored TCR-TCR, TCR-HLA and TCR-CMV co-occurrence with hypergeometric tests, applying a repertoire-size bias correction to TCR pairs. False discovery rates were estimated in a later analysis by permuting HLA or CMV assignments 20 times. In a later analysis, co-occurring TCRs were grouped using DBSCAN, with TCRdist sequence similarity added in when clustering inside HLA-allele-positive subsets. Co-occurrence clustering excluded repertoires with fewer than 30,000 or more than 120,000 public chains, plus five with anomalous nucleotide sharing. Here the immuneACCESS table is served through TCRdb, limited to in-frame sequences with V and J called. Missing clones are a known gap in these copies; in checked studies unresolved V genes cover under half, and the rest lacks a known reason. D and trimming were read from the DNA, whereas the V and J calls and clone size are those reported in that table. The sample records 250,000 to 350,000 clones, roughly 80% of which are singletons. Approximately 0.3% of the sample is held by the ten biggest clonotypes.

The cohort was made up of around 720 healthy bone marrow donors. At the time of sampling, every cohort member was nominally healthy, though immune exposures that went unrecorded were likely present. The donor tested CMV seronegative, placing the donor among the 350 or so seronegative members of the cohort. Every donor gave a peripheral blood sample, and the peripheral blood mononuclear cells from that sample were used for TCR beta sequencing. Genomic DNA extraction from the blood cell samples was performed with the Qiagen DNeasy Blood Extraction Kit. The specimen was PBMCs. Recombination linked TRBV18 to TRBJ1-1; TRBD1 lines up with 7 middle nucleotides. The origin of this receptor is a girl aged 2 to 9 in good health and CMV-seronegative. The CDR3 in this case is CASSPPYRGNTEAFF. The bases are TGTGCCAGCTCACCACCATACAGGGGGAACACTGAAGCTTTCTTT.